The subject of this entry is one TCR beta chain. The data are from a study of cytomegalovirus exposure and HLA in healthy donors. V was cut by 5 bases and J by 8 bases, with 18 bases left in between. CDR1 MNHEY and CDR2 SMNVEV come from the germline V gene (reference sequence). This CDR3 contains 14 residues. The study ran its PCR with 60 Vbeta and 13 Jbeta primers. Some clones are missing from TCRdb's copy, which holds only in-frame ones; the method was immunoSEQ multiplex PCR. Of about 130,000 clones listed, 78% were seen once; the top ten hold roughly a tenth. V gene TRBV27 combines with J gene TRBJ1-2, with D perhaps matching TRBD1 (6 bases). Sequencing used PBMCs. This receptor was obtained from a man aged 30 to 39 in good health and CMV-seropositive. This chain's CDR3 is CASSPDTGREGYTF. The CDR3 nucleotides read TGTGCCAGCAGTCCCGACACAGGGCGAGAAGGCTACACCTTC.